Following are 8 T cell receptor beta chains from one sample sequenced in a study of response to subunit inactivated influenza vaccine (dated by TCRdb to between 2017 and 2018). Libraries were constructed by RT-PCR. TCRdb names Illumina HiSeq 2500 as the instrument used. In-frame beta chains were kept once TCRdb had trimmed the public reads at Q25 with fastp and called clones with MiXCR. Identical CDR3 protein sequences are pooled into one entry, listed with their most common genes and DNA. In this sample the table shows roughly 500,000 distinct CDR3 sequences, 20% to 25% of which occur a single time. 2.5% to 3% of the sample rests with the top ten. This sample was shared with a second study, whose subject was T cells expressing NK-cell markers. Reported in the second study: The TCR beta cDNA libraries were made using 5'RACE template switching, a step that added both a universal primer site and unique molecular identifiers.

The specimen comprised CD4+ T cells sorted from PBMCs, sampled less than 13 days after vaccination. Receptors originate from a man aged 50 or older who received an inactivated influenza vaccine. Donor details come from another sample of the same person, matched by shared clones.

The chain links TRBV20-1 to TRBJ2-7, with TRBD2 matching 8 bases. Germline CDR1 is DFQATT and CDR2 is SNEGSKA (reference sequence). The CDR3 length is 15 residues. V was pared by 1 base and J by 0 bases, with 5 bases of the junction left unmatched. CDR3 sequence (DNA): TGCAGTGCTAGAGGGGTAGCGGGGCCCTCCTACGAGCAGTACTTC. Residues: CSARGVAGPSYEQYF.

This chain links TRBV20-1 with TRBJ2-5; D not certain. CDR3 length: 14 residues. V lost 3 bases, J lost 1 base, and 12 bases lay in between. CDR1 is DFQATT and CDR2 is SNEGSKA in the germline V gene (reference sequence). The CDR3 sequence: CSASSSSSQETQYF. The DNA of the CDR3 is TGCAGTGCTAGTTCTAGTAGTTCCCAAGAGACCCAGTACTTC.

The chain carries TRBV29-1 and TRBJ2-3; D is possibly TRBD1 (6 bases). There are 14 residues in the CDR3. V lost 2 bases and J lost 5, with 14 bases in between. Per the germline V gene, CDR1 is SQVTM and CDR2 is ANQGSEA. CDR3 in DNA: TGCAGCGTTGAATTCCAGGGGCGCTTAGATACGCAGTATTTT. Its translation is CSVEFQGRLDTQYF.

The chain joins TRBV20-1 to TRBJ2-5; TRBD2 agrees at 10 bases. The CDR3 has 16 residues. Germline V gene data show CDR1 as DFQATT and CDR2 as SNEGSKA (reference sequence). V lost 7 bases and J lost 5; bases outside the gene matches: 16. CDR3 DNA sequence: TGCAGTGTCACAGGCGGTCGAGCGGGAGGGTCTGAGACCCAGTACTTC. Its translation is CSVTGGRAGGSETQYF.

In its sample, this clonotype was seen a few times. The CDR3 DNA reads as TGTGCCTGGAGTGAGCAAGGGCCGACTGAAGCTTTCTTT. Its translation is CAWSEQGPTEAFF. This chain links TRBV30 with TRBJ1-1, with D unresolved. This CDR3 is built from 13 residues. The V gene lost 1 base and the J gene lost 5 bases, with 11 bases spanning the gap. Germline V gives CDR1 GTSNPN, CDR2 SVGIG (reference sequence).

This clonotype appeared a few times. The CDR3 sequence is CSAPYQSSDTQYF. CDR3 nucleotide sequence: TGCAGTGCCCCTTACCAAAGCAGTGATACGCAGTATTTT. The V and J genes are TRBV20-1 and TRBJ2-3, with unresolved D. Trimming removed 6 bases at V and 6 bases at J, with 16 bases between. CDR1 and CDR2 from the germline V gene are DFQATT and SNEGSKA (reference sequence). This CDR3 has 13 residues.

This clonotype turned up a few times. This chain connects TRBV7-9 to TRBJ1-5; 8 bases align to TRBD1. Germline CDR1 SEHNR, CDR2 FQNEAQ (reference sequence). V lost 5 bases, J lost 4 bases, and 7 bases stayed unmatched. The CDR3 runs to 15 residues. DNA of the CDR3: TGTGCCAGCAGCCACGGGACAGGTAAAAATCAGCCCCAGCATTTT. It translates to CASSHGTGKNQPQHF.

This clonotype was counted only a few times. The rearrangement uses TRBV7-2 and TRBJ2-7, with 10 nucleotides matching TRBD2. Germline values: CDR1 SGHTA, CDR2 FQGNSA. This CDR3 is built from 15 residues. V shed 2 bases and J 3 bases; nucleotides not matched to a gene: 4. The DNA of the CDR3 is TGTGCCAGCAGCTTACTTCCTAGCGGGGGCTACGAGCAGTACTTC. Protein sequence: CASSLLPSGGYEQYF.